A selection of T cell receptor beta chains follows, all from one sample in a study of blood T cell repertoires in COVID-19. Method: immunoSEQ multiplex PCR; TCRdb's copy keeps in-frame clones and lacks some. The table includes some 42,000 clones, roughly 87% detected once. The sample was peripheral blood. The receptors here all came from a human donor in a cohort sampled during active COVID-19. Both conserved end residues are part of each CDR3. A D gene is named only where the DNA matches it firmly. Only some rows state a clone size, as once, few, many or a class for expanded clones.

cdr3_length: 17; v_call: TRBV15; j_call: TRBJ2-2; clone_size: NA; d_call: NA; cdr3_aa: CATSRTAARGNTGELFF; cdr3_nt: TGTGCCACCAGCAGAACCGCCGCCAGGGGGAACACCGGGGAGCTGTTTTTT
cdr3_length: 12; v_call: TRBV28; j_call: TRBJ2-2; clone_size: NA; d_call: NA; cdr3_aa: CASSWNTGELFF; cdr3_nt: TGTGCCAGCAGCTGGAACACCGGGGAGCTGTTTTTT
cdr3_length: 16; v_call: TRBV5-1; j_call: TRBJ2-1; clone_size: NA; d_call: TRBD2; cdr3_aa: CASSLARREPGYEQFF; cdr3_nt: TGCGCCAGCAGCTTGGCCAGGCGGGAGCCGGGGTATGAGCAGTTCTTC
cdr3_length: 19; v_call: TRBV4-1; j_call: TRBJ2-6; clone_size: NA; d_call: NA; cdr3_aa: CASSQDGAGLVSGANVLTF; cdr3_nt: TGCGCCAGCAGCCAAGATGGAGCAGGGTTAGTATCTGGGGCCAACGTCCTGACTTTC
cdr3_length: 16; v_call: TRBV11-2; j_call: TRBJ2-5; clone_size: NA; d_call: TRBD1; cdr3_aa: CASSLEQGWMQETQYF; cdr3_nt: TGTGCCAGCAGCTTGGAACAGGGGTGGATGCAAGAGACCCAGTACTTC
cdr3_length: 13; v_call: TRBV6-4; j_call: TRBJ2-2; clone_size: few; d_call: NA; cdr3_aa: CASSAGGAGELFF; cdr3_nt: TGTGCCAGCAGTGCCGGAGGGGCCGGGGAGCTGTTTTTT
cdr3_length: 15; v_call: TRBV6-5; j_call: TRBJ1-2; clone_size: NA; d_call: TRBD1; cdr3_aa: CASSYIPGQGYGYTF; cdr3_nt: TGTGCCAGCAGTTACATCCCGGGACAGGGTTATGGCTACACCTTC
cdr3_length: 13; v_call: TRBV28; j_call: TRBJ1-1; clone_size: NA; d_call: NA; cdr3_aa: CASSLSGNTEAFF; cdr3_nt: TGTGCCAGCAGTTTGTCAGGGAACACTGAAGCTTTCTTT
cdr3_length: 12; v_call: TRBV6-5; j_call: TRBJ1-1; clone_size: NA; d_call: NA; cdr3_aa: CASSQGSAEAFF; cdr3_nt: TGTGCCAGCAGTCAGGGGTCCGCCGAAGCTTTCTTT
cdr3_length: 14; v_call: TRBV6-6; j_call: TRBJ2-7; clone_size: NA; d_call: NA; cdr3_aa: CASSLAAASYEQYF; cdr3_nt: TGTGCCAGCAGTTTAGCGGCCGCTTCCTACGAGCAGTACTTC
cdr3_length: 17; v_call: TRBV5-4; j_call: TRBJ2-3; clone_size: few; d_call: TRBD1; cdr3_aa: CASSLEFRTGDTDTQYF; cdr3_nt: TGTGCCAGCAGCTTGGAATTTCGGACAGGGGACACAGATACGCAGTATTTT
cdr3_length: 17; v_call: TRBV7-9; j_call: TRBJ1-2; clone_size: few; d_call: NA; cdr3_aa: CASSPSLGAVANYGYTF; cdr3_nt: TGTGCCAGCAGCCCCTCGTTAGGGGCTGTCGCTAACTATGGCTACACCTTC
cdr3_length: 11; v_call: TRBV29-1; j_call: TRBJ2-7; clone_size: once; d_call: NA; cdr3_aa: CSVRSSYEQYF; cdr3_nt: TGCAGCGTTCGGAGTTCCTACGAGCAGTACTTC
cdr3_length: 14; v_call: TRBV19; j_call: TRBJ2-1; clone_size: NA; d_call: NA; cdr3_aa: CASSSIAMNNEQFF; cdr3_nt: TGTGCCAGTAGTAGTATAGCGATGAACAATGAGCAGTTCTTC
cdr3_length: 13; v_call: TRBV6-5; j_call: TRBJ1-2; clone_size: NA; d_call: NA; cdr3_aa: CASSYRQGHSYTF; cdr3_nt: TGTGCCAGCAGTTACAGGCAGGGTCATAGCTACACCTTC
cdr3_length: 14; v_call: TRBV5-1; j_call: TRBJ1-5; clone_size: NA; d_call: TRBD1; cdr3_aa: CASSLTGDWEPQHF; cdr3_nt: TGCGCCAGCAGCTTGACAGGGGATTGGGAGCCCCAGCATTTT